The 12 T cell receptor beta chains reported below all come from one sample, sequenced in a study of cytomegalovirus exposure and HLA in healthy donors. The PCR used 60 Vbeta and 13 Jbeta primers. Some clones are missing from TCRdb's copy, which holds only in-frame ones; the method was immunoSEQ multiplex PCR. The table shows some 150,000 clones, with 80% occurring only once. What was sequenced was PBMCs. The source is a man aged 18-30 years in good health and CMV-seropositive.

CDR3 loop: CACQGAASEKLFF. DNA of the CDR3: TGTGCCTGCCAGGGGGCGGCTAGTGAAAAACTGTTTTTT. The chain links TRBV30 to TRBJ1-4; 8 bases line up with TRBD1. V shed 6 bases and J 7 bases; nucleotides not matched to a gene: 7. Germline CDR1 reads GTSNPN; CDR2 reads SVGIG (reference sequence). The length of the CDR3 is 13 residues.

This clone was detected a few times. V and J are TRBV7-9 and TRBJ1-2, with 9 positions matching TRBD1. Looked up from germline, CDR1 is SEHNR and CDR2 is FQNEAQ (reference sequence). V gave up 5 bases and J gave up 6 bases; unmatched junction bases: 7. The CDR3 loop spans 14 amino acids. The CDR3 spells CASSRDRDYHGYTF. The CDR3 DNA reads as TGTGCCAGCAGCCGGGACAGGGATTACCATGGCTACACCTTC.

This clone was observed a single time. The rearrangement uses TRBV19 and TRBJ2-7; D is possibly TRBD1 (5 bases). This CDR3 region has 13 residues. V dropped 2 bases and J dropped 5 bases, with 10 bases sitting between them. The V gene's germline CDR1 is LNHDA and CDR2 SQIVND (reference sequence). In DNA form, the CDR3 reads TGTGCCAGTAGTATACCCCCAGGGAACGAGCAGTACTTC. The encoded protein is CASSIPPGNEQYF.

A single count supports this clone. V usage is TRBV7-9 and J usage is TRBJ1-5; TRBD1 is a possible D gene (5 bases). CDR3 length equals 14 residues. Trimming removed 1 base at V and 4 bases at J, with 8 bases between. Germline loops: CDR1 SEHNR, CDR2 FQNEAQ (reference sequence). CDR3 sequence (DNA): TGTGCCAGCAGCTTAGGGGGCTTGAATCAGCCCCAGCATTTT. Protein: CASSLGGLNQPQHF.

The chain employs TRBV5-1 and TRBJ2-7; 9 bases map to TRBD1. The ends lost 4 bases at V and 1 base at J; junction bases unmatched: 6. There are 15 residues in the CDR3. In germline, CDR1 is SGHRS, CDR2 YFSETQ. The CDR3 DNA sequence: TGCGCCAGCAGCCCTCCGGGACAGGGTTCCTACGAGCAGTACTTC. Translation: CASSPPGQGSYEQYF.

The chain links TRBV7-8 to TRBJ2-1; weak D call: TRBD2 (5 bases). V lost 3 bases and J lost 0, with 9 bases in between. CDR1 SGHVS and CDR2 FQNEAQ come from the germline V gene. The CDR3 spans 15 residues. The CDR3 DNA is TGTGCCAGCAGCTTCGGCCTAGCCTCCTACAATGAGCAGTTCTTC. Protein sequence: CASSFGLASYNEQFF.

This clone was picked up a small number of times. The chain recombines TRBV30 with TRBJ1-2; tentative D call: TRBD1 (6 bases). The CDR3 extends over 12 amino acids. Trimming removed 5 bases at V and 8 bases at J, with 15 bases between. Germline assignment: CDR1 GTSNPN and CDR2 SVGIG (reference sequence). The CDR3 spells CAWDATGFGYTF. CDR3 in DNA: TGTGCCTGGGACGCTACAGGGTTCGGCTACACCTTC.

The V call is TRBV6-1, the J call TRBJ2-1, with D perhaps TRBD1 (5 bases). The length of the CDR3 is 13 residues. CDR1 MNHNS and CDR2 SASEGT come from the germline V gene. V shed 3 bases and J shed 5 bases, with 8 bases lying between them. This CDR3 reads CASSDLGHNEQFF. CDR3 in DNA: TGTGCCAGCAGTGATCTGGGGCACAATGAGCAGTTCTTC.

The DNA of the CDR3 is TGCGCCAGCAGCCAAGGACTAGCGGGGGGGGAGACCCAGTACTTC. Amino acid sequence: CASSQGLAGGETQYF. The chain combines TRBV4-3 with TRBJ2-5; 14 bases line up with TRBD2. The V gene's germline CDR1 is LGHNA and CDR2 YSLEER. The ends lost 1 base at V and 5 bases at J; junction bases unmatched: 0. The CDR3 contains 15 residues.

This chain joins TRBV7-9 and TRBJ1-2; D perhaps matches TRBD1 (5 bases). CDR3 length: 15 residues. With 5 bases removed from V and 3 bases from J, the gap between germline ends came to 16 bases. Per germline, CDR1 SEHNR and CDR2 FQNEAQ (reference sequence). Written as DNA, the CDR3 is TGTGCCAGCAGCCACACAGGCGTTACCTACTATGGCTACACCTTC. This codes for CASSHTGVTYYGYTF.

The V call is TRBV19, the J call TRBJ2-5; 8 bases are a match to TRBD2. Per germline, CDR1 LNHDA and CDR2 SQIVND (reference sequence). J gave up 3 bases and V 4 bases, and 4 bases lay outside the gene matches. The CDR3 has 14 residues. The CDR3 reads CASSTTSVKETQYF. CDR3 sequence (DNA): TGTGCCAGTAGTACGACTAGCGTAAAAGAGACCCAGTACTTC.

V gene TRBV19 combines with J gene TRBJ2-1; 14 positions match TRBD2. Trimming took 3 bases from V and 4 from J; bases not matched to a gene: 11. This CDR3 region has 19 residues. Germline CDR1 is LNHDA and CDR2 is SQIVND (reference sequence). This CDR3 is CASSMSRLAGGPGYNEQFF. In DNA form, the CDR3 reads TGTGCCAGTAGTATGTCTAGACTAGCGGGGGGGCCGGGATACAATGAGCAGTTCTTC.